What follows are 17 T cell receptor beta chains derived from one specimen sequenced in a study of prognosis after radiotherapy for stage I lung cancer. Amplification of TCR beta CDR3 from genomic DNA used two-round multiplex PCR. Initially, in first-round PCR, primers specific to each TRBV and TRBJ gene were used. TCRdb re-derived calls from the multiplex PCR reads in MiXCR, one entry per CDR3 protein. Of over 11,000 distinct CDR3 sequences in the sample, 30% were seen once. Sample: PBMCs, taken before or after stereotactic body radiation therapy (not recorded which). These receptors were collected from a donor aged 50 or older with non-small cell lung cancer.

This clonotype was seen at least ten times. The chain recombines TRBV19 with TRBJ1-1, with 10 bases matching TRBD1. This CDR3 comprises 12 residues. The junction had 2 bases not matched to a gene; V was cut back by 9 bases and J by 4 bases. CDR1 and CDR2 from the germline V gene are LNHDA and SQIVND (reference sequence). The CDR3: CASGTGVTEAFF. The CDR3 nucleotides are TGTGCCAGCGGGACAGGGGTCACTGAAGCTTTCTTT.

About this clonotype: The junction and the germline gene differ at one end; a read error may be behind it. The rearrangement links TRBV15 to TRBJ2-3; a possible D gene is TRBD2 (7 bases). The CDR3 contains 16 residues. CDR1 is LNHNV and CDR2 is YYDKDF in the germline V gene (reference sequence). The CDR3 sequence is CATSPELRGQGDRQYF. The CDR3 nucleotides are TGTGCCACCAGCCCAGAACTGCGGGGGCAGGGAGATAGGCAGTATTTT.

The sample holds many counts of this clonotype. V and J are TRBV7-9 and TRBJ2-1; D remains unclear. This CDR3 region has 16 residues. Trimming stripped 5 bases from V and 0 bases from J, with 14 bases between. Germline lookup yields CDR1 SEHNR and CDR2 FQNEAQ (reference sequence). The DNA of the CDR3 is TGTGCCAGCAGCCCACGGACGAGGAGCTCCTACAATGAGCAGTTCTTC. Protein sequence: CASSPRTRSSYNEQFF.

This clonotype is labeled medium-sized. This sequence joins TRBV5-1 and TRBJ1-2, with TRBD1 matching over 10 bases. The CDR3 is 14 residues long. CDR1 is SGHRS and CDR2 is YFSETQ in the germline V gene. The junction had 5 bases not matched to a gene; V was cut back by 3 bases and J by 6 bases. In nucleotides, the CDR3 is TGCGCCAGCAGCTGGCGGGACAGGGGAGATGGCTACACCTTC. Its protein is CASSWRDRGDGYTF. The full variable domain, completed using reference TRBV5-1 and TRBJ1-2, is KAGVTQTPRYLIKTRGQQVTLSCSPISGHRSVSWYQQTPGQGLQFLFEYFSETQRNKGNFPGRFSGRQFSNSRSEMNVSTLELGDSALYLCASSWRDRGDGYTFGSGTRLTVV.

This chain links TRBV2 with TRBJ2-5; no clear D. Germline V gives CDR1 SNHLY, CDR2 FYNNEI. V lost 1 base to trimming and J lost 5 bases, with 11 bases between them. The CDR3 covers 14 residues. The CDR3 DNA reads as TGTGCCAGCAGTGAAGACAGCCTTGGGGAGACCCAGTACTTC. Residues: CASSEDSLGETQYF.

This clonotype has ten or more counts. The V and J genes are TRBV5-1 and TRBJ2-7; the match to TRBD1 covers 7 bases. V shed 4 bases, J shed 2 bases, and the junction held 6 bases outside the gene matches. The CDR3 runs to 14 residues. Germline CDR1 SGHRS, CDR2 YFSETQ. CDR3 nucleotide sequence: TGCGCCAGCAGCCCCGGGACAGCGACCTACGAGCAGTACTTC. Its translation is CASSPGTATYEQYF.

This clonotype was found many times. The chain links TRBV11-1 to TRBJ1-4; D perhaps matches TRBD1 (6 bases). Germline CDR1 SGHAT, CDR2 FQDESV (reference sequence). This CDR3 spans 14 amino acids. The CDR3: CVTGPTGHNEKLFF. CDR3 bases: TGTGTCACGGGCCCGACAGGCCATAATGAAAAACTGTTTTTT. Full variable domain (remainder filled in from reference TRBV11-1 and TRBJ1-4): EAEVAQSPRYKITEKSQAVAFWCDPISGHATLYWYRQILGQGPELLVQFQDESVVDDSQLPKDRFSAERLKGVDSTLKIQPAELGDSAMYLCVTGPTGHNEKLFFGSGTQLSVL.

This clonotype has just a few counts. This may be a read error: a much more frequent sequence differs by one nucleotide. This chain connects TRBV6-1 to TRBJ2-2; a possible D gene is TRBD2 (5 bases). Between the trimmed V and J ends, which lost 10 bases and 1 base, there was a span of 13 bases. From germline, CDR1 is MNHNS and CDR2 SASEGT. The CDR3 spans 14 residues. In DNA form, the CDR3 reads TGTGCCACCATACCACGGGGGAACACCGGGGAGCTGTTTTTT. Translating it yields CATIPRGNTGELFF.

Remarks on this clonotype: This CDR3 is missing its conserved last phenylalanine or tryptophan, likely due to a read error. As DNA, the CDR3 is TGTGCCAGCAGTCGGGAAAGGGCCTATGGCTACACCTCC. Translated: CASSRERAYGYTS. The V gene is TRBV6-2 or TRBV6-3, the J gene TRBJ1-2; D ambiguous. Germline assignment: CDR1 MNHEY and CDR2 SVGEGT. Trimming stripped 5 bases from V and 4 bases from J, with 11 bases between. The CDR3 contains 13 residues.

This clonotype was observed at least ten times. V gene TRBV3-1 combines with J gene TRBJ2-2; 12 bases match TRBD2. Germline CDR1 LGHDT, CDR2 YNNKEL (reference sequence). V was clipped by 1 base and J by 2 bases; unmatched bases: 8. This CDR3 has 19 residues. The CDR3 DNA is TGTGCCAGCAGCCAAGGCGCGCCGGGACTAGCGGGTAACACCGGGGAGCTGTTTTTT. This sequence encodes CASSQGAPGLAGNTGELFF.

This clonotype was counted at least ten times. The DNA for the CDR3 is TGTGCCAGCAGTCCGGGGCCGGGTAATCAGCCCCAGCATTTT. This gives the protein CASSPGPGNQPQHF. The gene calls are TRBV5-6 and TRBJ1-5; tentatively, D is TRBD1 (5 bases). In germline, CDR1 is SGHDT, CDR2 YYEEEE. This CDR3 has 14 residues. V was trimmed by 5 bases and J by 4 bases, leaving 13 bases between them.

This clonotype appeared many times. J is TRBJ1-4 and V is TRBV15; D uncertain. CDR1 is LNHNV, CDR2 YYDKDF, per germline (reference sequence). The CDR3 contains 15 residues. V gave up 0 bases and J gave up 4 bases, with 9 bases separating them. CDR3 coding DNA: TGTGCCACCAGCAGAGAACAGTCCGGTAATGAAAAACTGTTTTTT. Its protein is CATSREQSGNEKLFF.

V is TRBV6-4 and J is TRBJ1-1; the match to TRBD1 covers 7 bases. This CDR3 is 15 amino acids long. The ends lost 3 bases at V and 4 bases at J; junction bases unmatched: 8. Germline CDR1 is MRHNA and CDR2 is SNTAGT. The CDR3 region has the DNA TGTGCCAGCAGTGATGACAGGGTACGAGTCACTGAAGCTTTCTTT. Encoded protein: CASSDDRVRVTEAFF.

This clonotype showed up many times. A read error may explain this, as a much larger clone is one base away. This CDR3 is missing its conserved last phenylalanine or tryptophan, likely due to a read error. The CDR3 region has the DNA TGTGCCAGCAGCCTGGGCGTTGAGCAGTTCTCC. This codes for CASSLGVEQFS. This chain joins TRBV11-2 and TRBJ2-1; D uncertain. This CDR3 region has 11 residues. Trimming cost V 5 bases and J 9 bases, with 8 bases left between them. CDR1 and CDR2 from the germline V gene are SGHAT and FQNNGV.

This clonotype is deemed medium-sized. The V gene is TRBV6-1, the J gene TRBJ1-5; D is perhaps TRBD1 (5 bases). V dropped 5 bases and J dropped 7 bases, with 15 bases sitting between them. CDR1 is MNHNS and CDR2 is SASEGT in the germline V gene. The CDR3 length is 14 residues. Here the CDR3 reads CASSQGQGDQPQHF. The CDR3 DNA follows: TGTGCCAGCAGTCAAGGACAAGGGGACCAGCCCCAGCATTTT.

As to this clonotype: A read error may produce the germline difference seen at one junction end. This rearrangement joins TRBV28 to TRBJ2-5; D remains unclear. The CDR3 has 10 amino acids. Germline values: CDR1 MDHEN, CDR2 SYDVKM. The CDR3 DNA reads as TGTGCCAGCATTGGATGGGCCCAGTACTTT. This codes for CASIGWAQYF. Full variable domain (outside the CDR3, taken from reference TRBV28 and TRBJ2-5): DVKVTQSSRYLVKRTGEKVFLECVQDMDHENMFWYRQDPGLGLRLIYFSYDVKMKEKGDIPEGYSVSREKKERFSLILESASTNQTSMYLCASIGWAQYFGPGTRLLVL.

This clonotype came up many times. The gene calls are TRBV10-3 and TRBJ2-7, with D perhaps given as TRBD1 or TRBD2 (5 bases each). The CDR3 is 14 amino acids. The germline V gene encodes CDR1 ENHRY and CDR2 SYGVKD. V was trimmed by 1 base and J by 5 bases, leaving 12 bases between them. The CDR3 DNA reads TGTGCCATCAGTGAGTGGGGGAGTGGAAACGAGCAGTACTTC. Protein product: CAISEWGSGNEQYF.